The 32 T cell receptor beta chains presented below share a single source sample, sequenced in a study of blood T cell repertoires in COVID-19. The assay was immunoSEQ multiplex PCR, and TCRdb's table has in-frame clones only and misses some. The data contain about 140,000 clones, around 82% of them seen just once; the ten biggest clones take up 4%. Material for sequencing was peripheral blood. The receptor set was obtained from a woman in her sixties or seventies with acute or convalescent COVID-19.

This clone occurred a few times. The V gene is TRBV7-3, the J gene TRBJ2-2; a possible D gene is TRBD1 (6 bases). Between the trimmed V and J ends, which lost 3 bases and 4 bases, there was a span of 18 bases. Germline CDR1 is SGHTA and CDR2 is FQGTGA. CDR3 length equals 17 residues. In DNA form, the CDR3 reads TGTGCCAGCAGCTTGGGACACGGCAGGGGTGGCACCGGGGAGCTGTTTTTT. Encoded protein: CASSLGHGRGGTGELFF. The complete variable domain, with remaining parts taken from reference TRBV7-3 and TRBJ2-2, reads GAGVSQTPSNKVTEKGKYVELRCDPISGHTALYWYRQSLGQGPEFLIYFQGTGAADDSGLPNDRFFAVRPEGSVSTLKIQRTERGDSAVYLCASSLGHGRGGTGELFFGEGSRLTVL.

The rearrangement links TRBV27 to TRBJ1-4; 7 nucleotides align to TRBD1. The J segment lost 0 bases and the V segment lost 3 bases, leaving 10 bases of the junction unmatched. The germline V gene encodes CDR1 MNHEY and CDR2 SMNVEV (reference sequence). The CDR3 runs 18 residues. The CDR3 spells CASSFRTGGLATNEKLFF. The CDR3 nucleotides read TGTGCCAGCAGTTTCAGGACAGGAGGTTTAGCAACTAATGAAAAACTGTTTTTT.

This chain links TRBV2 with TRBJ1-5; D is ambiguous. The CDR3 spans 15 residues. Per the germline V gene, CDR1 is SNHLY and CDR2 is FYNNEI. The ends were cut back, 2 bases at V and 0 bases at J, with 8 bases in the middle. DNA for the CDR3: TGTGCCAGCAGTGAACAGACATATAGCAATCAGCCCCAGCATTTT. It codes for CASSEQTYSNQPQHF.

CDR3 amino acids: CSVEKDRDVILPTEAFF. As DNA, the CDR3 is TGCAGCGTTGAGAAGGACAGGGACGTAATCTTACCCACTGAAGCTTTCTTT. The J gene is TRBJ1-1, the V gene TRBV29-1; 8 nucleotides line up with TRBD1. Germline values: CDR1 SQVTM, CDR2 ANQGSEA. This CDR3 comprises 17 residues. With 3 bases clipped from V and 4 bases from J, the junction kept 16 bases outside the gene matches.

The J gene is TRBJ2-3, the V gene TRBV9; the match to TRBD2 covers 9 bases. The CDR3 sequence is 17 residues long. Trimming took 0 bases from V and 3 from J; bases not matched to a gene: 8. CDR1 SGDLS and CDR2 YYNGEE come from the germline V gene. CDR3 residues: CASSVEPSGRRTDTQYF. In nucleotides, the CDR3 is TGTGCCAGCAGCGTAGAACCGAGCGGGAGGCGGACAGATACGCAGTATTTT.

This chain connects TRBV29-1 to TRBJ2-1; the match to TRBD1 covers 8 bases. This CDR3 has 14 amino acids. The V gene end was trimmed by 8 bases and the J gene end by 2 bases; junction bases not matched to a gene: 8. The V gene's germline CDR1 is SQVTM and CDR2 ANQGSEA. The CDR3, as DNA: TGCAGCTTTAAACAGGGGGGCACCTACAATGAGCAGTTCTTC. It translates to CSFKQGGTYNEQFF.

This clone was observed a few times. The chain has TRBV30 and TRBJ1-2; D gene uncertain. Germline values: CDR1 GTSNPN, CDR2 SVGIG (reference sequence). V was clipped by 0 bases and J by 4 bases, with 9 bases between them. This CDR3 is built from 13 residues. CDR3 in DNA: TGTGCCTGGAGTGTAGCACAGCCCTATGGCTACACCTTC. This translates into CAWSVAQPYGYTF.

This clone has a handful of counts. The chain links TRBV7-7 to TRBJ2-5; D might be TRBD2 (6 bases). V dropped 3 bases and J dropped 5 bases, with 13 bases sitting between them. Germline CDR1 and CDR2: SSHAT and FNYEAQ (reference sequence). The CDR3 loop spans 14 amino acids. This CDR3 is CASSLRGLGETQYF. CDR3 nucleotide sequence: TGTGCCAGCAGCTTGCGGGGTCTGGGTGAGACCCAGTACTTC.

J is TRBJ2-5 and V is TRBV10-3; TRBD2 is a possible D gene (6 bases). This CDR3 spans 15 amino acids. V lost 4 bases and J lost 3, with 15 bases in between. Germline-derived CDR1 and CDR2 are ENHRY and SYGVKD. CDR3 coding DNA: TGTGCCATCAGTGGAGGAGGGAGTATGAAAGAGACCCAGTACTTC. As protein: CAISGGGSMKETQYF.

The J gene is TRBJ1-1, the V gene TRBV27; possibly TRBD1 for D (6 bases). The CDR3 extends over 14 amino acids. CDR1 and CDR2 (germline): MNHEY, SMNVEV (reference sequence). Trimming cost V 5 bases and J 2 bases, with 12 bases left between them. CDR3: CASSRAGVNTEAFF. Written as DNA, the CDR3 is TGTGCCAGCAGTAGGGCAGGGGTAAACACTGAAGCTTTCTTT.

The genes are TRBV18 and TRBJ1-1, with 9 bases identical to TRBD1. The V and J ends lost 3 bases and 3 bases, in that order; junction bases with no gene match: 2. This CDR3 has 14 residues. Germline V CDR1 and CDR2: KGHSH, LQKENI. This CDR3 reads CASSPGQGHTEAFF. DNA for the CDR3: TGTGCCAGCTCACCGGGACAGGGACACACTGAAGCTTTCTTT.

This chain uses TRBV7-9 with TRBJ2-7, with TRBD2 matching 10 bases. Unmatched junction bases numbered 0, after V lost 4 bases and J lost 3 bases. Germline V gene sequence: CDR1 SEHNR, CDR2 FQNEAQ (reference sequence). The CDR3 length is 13 residues. The chain's CDR3 is CASSSSGGYEQYF. The CDR3 nucleotides are TGTGCCAGCAGCTCTAGCGGGGGCTACGAGCAGTACTTC. Drawing the rest from reference TRBV7-9 and TRBJ2-7, the complete variable domain is DTGVSQNPRHKITKRGQNVTFRCDPISEHNRLYWYRQTLGQGPEFLTYFQNEAQLEKSRLLSDRFSAERPKGSFSTLEIQRTEQGDSAMYLCASSSSGGYEQYFGPGTRLTVT.

The chain links TRBV3-1 (or the pseudogene TRBV3-2) to TRBJ1-5; D is unresolved. CDR3 size: 14 residues. Germline V gives CDR1 LGHDT, CDR2 YNNKEL (reference sequence). The V end was cut by 1 base, the J end by 3 bases, with 7 bases between. The CDR3 DNA is TGTGCCAGCAGCCAAGGACTGATCAATCAGCCCCAGCATTTT. This translates into CASSQGLINQPQHF.

The rearrangement links TRBV18 to TRBJ2-1; D uncertain. Trimming stripped 8 bases from V and 9 bases from J, with 14 bases between. Germline V gives CDR1 KGHSH, CDR2 LQKENI. The CDR3 is made up of 12 amino acids. As DNA, the CDR3 is TGTGCCAGCGCCCCGTTGGTCGGTGAGCAGTTCTTC. Protein: CASAPLVGEQFF.

This chain links TRBV7-8 with TRBJ1-4; 7 bases align to TRBD1. V lost 2 bases, J lost 2 bases, and 11 bases stayed unmatched. Per germline, CDR1 SGHVS and CDR2 FQNEAQ. This CDR3 comprises 18 residues. CDR3 sequence reads: CASSLYRGIGLTNEKLFF. The CDR3 coding sequence is TGTGCCAGCAGCTTATACAGGGGAATAGGGCTCACTAATGAAAAACTGTTTTTT.

The rearrangement links TRBV9 to TRBJ2-3, with TRBD2 identical over 7 bases. From germline, CDR1 is SGDLS and CDR2 YYNGEE. V was clipped by 3 bases and J by 0 bases; unmatched bases: 1. The CDR3 totals 14 residues. The CDR3 coding sequence is TGTGCCAGCAGCGATAGCGGGAGCACAGATACGCAGTATTTT. This sequence encodes CASSDSGSTDTQYF.

This clone was seen a few times. The chain has TRBV19 and TRBJ1-5, with 7 bases aligning to TRBD1. J was trimmed by 3 bases and V by 3 bases; bases with no gene match: 8. The CDR3 length is 16 residues. Germline V gene sequence: CDR1 LNHDA, CDR2 SQIVND (reference sequence). The CDR3, as DNA: TGTGCCAGTAGTATCGGAATGGGACAGCACAATCAGCCCCAGCATTTT. Its protein is CASSIGMGQHNQPQHF. Full variable domain (remainder filled in from reference TRBV19 and TRBJ1-5): DGGITQSPKYLFRKEGQNVTLSCEQNLNHDAMYWYRQDPGQGLRLIYYSQIVNDFQKGDIAEGYSVSREKKESFPLTVTSAQKNPTAFYLCASSIGMGQHNQPQHFGDGTRLSIL.

The chain recombines TRBV28 with TRBJ2-7, with D maybe TRBD2 (6 bases). The CDR3 contains 14 residues. V lost 5 bases and J 0 bases, leaving 11 bases between the germline ends. Germline V gene data show CDR1 as MDHEN and CDR2 as SYDVKM. The CDR3: CASSLGTHSYEQYF. The DNA of the CDR3 is TGTGCCAGCAGTCTAGGGACTCACTCCTACGAGCAGTACTTC.

V and J are TRBV10-3 and TRBJ2-5; D might be TRBD2 (5 bases). The germline V gene encodes CDR1 ENHRY and CDR2 SYGVKD. V gave up 6 bases and J gave up 5 bases, with 16 bases separating them. This CDR3 spans 14 amino acids. The CDR3 sequence: CAISPGSHWETQYF. CDR3 coding DNA: TGTGCCATCAGCCCGGGATCTCACTGGGAGACCCAGTACTTC.

The chain employs TRBV4-2 and TRBJ1-4; no clear D. The CDR3 length is 15 residues. Trimming removed 1 base from V and 8 bases from J, with 14 bases in between. Per germline, CDR1 LGHNA and CDR2 YNFKEQ. The CDR3 DNA is TGTGCCAGCAGCCAAGTATCCAGTCTTCAAGAAAAACTGTTTTTT. This encodes CASSQVSSLQEKLFF.

The V and J genes are TRBV7-8 and TRBJ2-7; 8 nucleotides match TRBD2. The CDR3 is made up of 14 amino acids. Germline trimming cut 3 bases from V and 3 bases from J; bases unmatched to any gene: 4. In germline, CDR1 is SGHVS, CDR2 FQNEAQ. The CDR3 loop reads CASSFSGKSYEQYF. The CDR3 nucleotides are TGTGCCAGCAGCTTTAGCGGGAAGAGCTACGAGCAGTACTTC.

The chain combines TRBV28 with TRBJ1-4, with 9 positions matching TRBD1. The CDR3 has 15 residues. After removal of 3 bases from V and 8 bases from J, the junction contained 7 bases not matched to a gene. Germline values: CDR1 MDHEN, CDR2 SYDVKM. Here the CDR3 DNA reads TGTGCCAGCAGTTTCCCGACAGGGGGTAACGAAAAACTGTTTTTT. This codes for CASSFPTGGNEKLFF.

This chain connects TRBV19 to TRBJ1-2; TRBD1 agrees at 9 bases. J lost 6 bases, V lost 1 base, and 0 bases had no gene match. CDR3 size: 13 residues. Germline V gene lookup returns CDR1 LNHDA and CDR2 SQIVND (reference sequence). CDR3: CASSIGQGDGYTF. CDR3 nucleotide sequence: TGTGCCAGTAGTATAGGACAGGGGGATGGCTACACCTTC.

V and J are TRBV3-1 (or the pseudogene TRBV3-2) and TRBJ1-2; TRBD1 might be the D (5 bases). CDR3 size: 12 residues. Germline V gives CDR1 LGHDT, CDR2 YNNKEL (reference sequence). Trimming took off 3 bases at V and 11 bases at J, with 13 bases between the two ends. CDR3 nucleotide sequence: TGTGCCAGCAGCCAGCCCGGGACTGAGTACACCTTC. Protein sequence: CASSQPGTEYTF.

The CDR3 reads CASLGGREGPYGYTF. The CDR3 DNA follows: TGTGCCAGCTTGGGCGGGCGCGAGGGCCCCTATGGCTACACCTTC. The chain employs TRBV6-5 and TRBJ1-2; no clear D. CDR1 is MNHEY, CDR2 SVGAGI, per germline. Trimming stripped 8 bases from V and 4 bases from J, with 20 bases between. The CDR3 spans 15 residues.

The chain joins TRBV28 to TRBJ1-2; D is unresolved. From germline, CDR1 is MDHEN and CDR2 SYDVKM. The CDR3 is 14 residues long. The V gene lost 7 bases and the J gene lost 4 bases, with 16 bases spanning the gap. CDR3 residues: CASTPPGRGYGYTF. CDR3 nucleotides: TGTGCCAGCACCCCCCCCGGCCGGGGCTATGGCTACACCTTC.

The chain is built from TRBV25-1 and TRBJ1-5; maybe TRBD1 (5 bases). Looked up from germline, CDR1 is MGHDK and CDR2 is SYGVNS. Deletions cut 3 bases from V and 7 bases from J, with 16 bases between. The CDR3 spans 15 residues. In DNA, the CDR3 is TGTGCCAGCAGTGAGGGGGGAAGGCCAACCCAGCCCCAGCATTTT. Protein: CASSEGGRPTQPQHF.

This chain joins TRBV27 and TRBJ1-1; D unresolved. This CDR3 contains 15 residues. The germline V and J ends were trimmed by 1 base and 4 bases, with 13 bases remaining between them. CDR1 is MNHEY and CDR2 is SMNVEV in the germline V gene (reference sequence). CDR3 bases: TGTGCCAGCAGTTTATTGGCGGCGCGGGGCACTGAAGCTTTCTTT. Translation: CASSLLAARGTEAFF.

The chain joins TRBV27 to TRBJ1-1; D remains unclear. The CDR3 extends over 15 amino acids. V was trimmed by 3 bases and J by 3 bases, leaving 14 bases between them. The V gene's germline CDR1 is MNHEY and CDR2 SMNVEV (reference sequence). The chain's CDR3 is CASSFSFFGDTEAFF. DNA for the CDR3: TGTGCCAGCAGTTTCTCCTTCTTCGGGGACACTGAAGCTTTCTTT.

The chain has TRBV28 and TRBJ1-6, with D tentatively TRBD1 (5 bases). Germline V gives CDR1 MDHEN, CDR2 SYDVKM. This CDR3 is 13 amino acids long. Trimming removed 3 bases from V and 7 bases from J, with 7 bases in between. CDR3 bases: TGTGCCAGCAGTTTGACAGCCAATTCACCCCTCCACTTT. This codes for CASSLTANSPLHF.

The sample holds one count of this clone. V usage is TRBV9 and J usage is TRBJ2-2, with 9 nucleotides matching TRBD1. The CDR3 is 20 residues long. Germline V gives CDR1 SGDLS, CDR2 YYNGEE. J gave up 6 bases and V 0 bases, and 18 bases lay outside the gene matches. This chain's CDR3 is CASSVGSGMGTGFSPGELFF. Written as DNA, the CDR3 is TGTGCCAGCAGCGTAGGGTCCGGGATGGGGACAGGGTTTTCTCCCGGGGAGCTGTTTTTT.

This chain uses TRBV14 with TRBJ2-1, with 7 bases fitting TRBD2. Germline CDR1 and CDR2: SGHDN and FVKESK. The length of the CDR3 is 16 residues. J lost 8 bases, V lost 2 bases, and 12 bases had no gene match. The CDR3 DNA reads as TGTGCCAGCAGCCAAAGCGGGAAGGTACAAGGGTATGAGCAGTTCTTC. The encoded protein is CASSQSGKVQGYEQFF.